A selection of T cell receptor beta chains follows, all from one sample in a study of read filtering for tumor transcriptome and immune sequencing. TCRdb re-called the reads with MiXCR, one entry per CDR3 protein. The sample carries tens of thousands of distinct CDR3 sequences, less than 15% recorded once. The sequencing input was a population of CD138-negative cells sorted from bone marrow. The receptors shown here come from a donor aged 40 or over with multiple myeloma. Each CDR3 is given with its conserved first and last residue. A D gene is named only where the DNA matches it firmly. Size values are once, few and many counts, or a class for expanded clones, and some rows have none.

TRBD1,many,TRBV5-4,TRBJ2-2,TGTGCCAGCAGCCGGACAGGGAACACCGGGGAGCTGTTTTTT,CASSRTGNTGELFF
.,.,TRBV2,TRBJ2-1,TGTGCCAGCAGTGAATCGTTACTAGCCTTAGGCAATGAGCAGTTCTTC,CASSESLLALGNEQFF
.,many,TRBV4-1,TRBJ1-6,TGCGCCAGCAGCCAAGCTTTCAGCTCCTATAATTCACCCCTCCACTTT,CASSQAFSSYNSPLHF
.,many,TRBV11-2,TRBJ2-5,TGTGCCAGCAGCTTAGAAGTGGTCGAGACCCAGTACTTC,CASSLEVVETQYF
.,many,TRBV14,TRBJ2-3,TGTGCCAGCAGCCAAGTCCAGGCCACAGATACGCAGTATTTT,CASSQVQATDTQYF
TRBD1,many,TRBV20-1,TRBJ2-7,TGCAGTGCTTCACAGGGGTTCTACGAGCAGTACTTC,CSASQGFYEQYF
.,many,TRBV28,TRBJ2-1,TGTGCCAGCAAGGAGTCCTACAATGAGCAGTTCTTC,CASKESYNEQFF
.,few,TRBV11-2,TRBJ1-1,TGTGCCAGCAGAACCCGACAGGTTCACACTGAAGCTTTCTTT,CASRTRQVHTEAFF
.,many,TRBV5-1,TRBJ1-1,TGCGCCAGCAGCTCCAATACTGGGACACCGAACACTGAAGCTTTCTTT,CASSSNTGTPNTEAFF
TRBD2,.,TRBV7-3,TRBJ2-2,TGTGCCAGCAGCTTAGGGCGGGAGGGCCACGGCGGGGAGCTGTTTTTT,CASSLGREGHGGELFF
.,few,TRBV7-8,TRBJ2-1,TGTGCCAGCAGCGGAGCGGGACAGGCTTACAACAATGAGCAGTTCTTC,CASSGAGQAYNNEQFF
.,many,TRBV7-9,TRBJ2-3,TGTGCCAGCAGCTTTGGAGGCGGAGCACAGTATTTT,CASSFGGGAQYF
.,many,TRBV7-2,TRBJ2-1,TGTGCCAGCAGCGTTGAGGCACTAGCCTACAATGAGCAGTTCTTC,CASSVEALAYNEQFF
.,many,TRBV5-1,TRBJ2-7,TGCGCCAGCAGCTTGGGGGCAGACACCTACGAGCAGTACTTC,CASSLGADTYEQYF
TRBD2,.,TRBV20-1,TRBJ2-3,TGCAGAGCGGACGCACTAGCGGGAGGGGATACGCAGTACTTT,CRADALAGGDTQYF
.,.,TRBV11-2,TRBJ2-2,TGTGCCAGCAGCTTGGGGGTGGCGAACACCGGGGAGCTGTTTTTT,CASSLGVANTGELFF